This TCR beta chain was identified in a study of shared clonotypes between healthy human individuals. Measured with immunoSEQ multiplex PCR; TCRdb has only the in-frame clones, and not every one. In the table there are roughly 1,000,000 clones, about four fifths of which are singletons. Notes on this clone: Its antigen is still unknown. This may stem from a read error, because a much larger clone lies one nucleotide away. This sample includes further DNA sequences coding for the same CDR3.

CDR3 length equals 14 residues. CDR1 is SGHVS, CDR2 FQNEAQ, per germline. Between the trimmed V and J ends, which lost 5 bases and 5 bases, there was a span of 15 bases. Whole-study findings and limits: A reduction in generation probabilities was seen for non-shared clonotypes relative to those shared by all four donors.

The sequence was collected from a man between 18 and 29 years old in good health. Some clones in this sample may be carry-over from other donors' samples. The sequencing sample was made of memory CD4+ T cells from PBMCs. This sample's subset: CD45RA-negative fraction. The chain joins TRBV7-8 to TRBJ2-5; D is perhaps TRBD1 or TRBD2 (6 bases each). Written as DNA, the CDR3 is TGTGCCAGCAGCCAGGGGCTAGCGATGGAGACCCAGTACTTC. Encoded protein: CASSQGLAMETQYF. Variable domain in full (rest from reference TRBV7-8 and TRBJ2-5): GAGVSQSPRYKVAKRGQDVALRCDPISGHVSLFWYQQALGQGPEFLTYFQNEAQLDKSGLPSDRFFAERPEGSVSTLKIQRTQQEDSAVYLCASSQGLAMETQYFGPGTRLLVL.